The 6 T cell receptor beta chains reported below all come from one sample, sequenced in a study of shared clonotypes between healthy human individuals. Produced via immunoSEQ multiplex PCR; TCRdb's table is partial and in-frame only. The repertoire holds about 2.4 million clones, with approximately 94% as singletons. The sequenced material came from naive CD4+ T cells from PBMCs. Subset: CD45RA+ positively selected. The source is a man aged 18-30 years in good health. Some clones in this sample may be carry-over from other donors' samples.

Details on this clone: This sample includes further DNA sequences coding for the same CDR3. This sequence joins TRBV4-1 and TRBJ2-3; 9 nucleotides align to TRBD1. Germline CDR1 is MGHRA and CDR2 is YSYEKL. Trimming took 3 bases from V and 3 from J; bases not matched to a gene: 7. This CDR3 is built from 16 residues. CDR3 sequence: CASSQDRGTRTDTQYF. DNA for the CDR3: TGCGCCAGCAGCCAGGACAGGGGCACACGGACAGATACGCAGTATTTT.

V usage is TRBV27 and J usage is TRBJ2-7, with D possibly TRBD2 on 7 matching bases. Germline CDR1 MNHEY, CDR2 SMNVEV (reference sequence). Trimming pared 5 bases from V and 0 bases from J, leaving 11 bases between. There are 14 residues in the CDR3. The CDR3 protein is CASSRGGYSYEQYF. In nucleotides, the CDR3 is TGTGCCAGCAGTAGGGGGGGATACTCCTACGAGCAGTACTTC.

V gene TRBV6-1 combines with J gene TRBJ2-7, with 8 bases identical to TRBD2. CDR1 and CDR2 (germline): MNHNS, SASEGT. This CDR3 spans 14 amino acids. V trimming: 11 bases; J trimming: 6 bases; junction bases outside the gene matches: 15. As DNA, the CDR3 is TGTGCCGGACGGGAGCGGGAGAGGGCAGGCGAGCAGTACTTC. Translating gives CAGRERERAGEQYF.

The chain links TRBV7-9 to TRBJ1-2; 8 bases match TRBD1. Germline V lookup: CDR1 SEHNR, CDR2 FQNEAQ (reference sequence). J gave up 7 bases and V 4 bases, and 11 bases lay outside the gene matches. The CDR3 is 15 amino acids. CDR3 sequence (DNA): TGTGCCAGCAGCTCCGCCGGGACAGGAGCTAGTGGCTACACCTTC. Amino acid sequence: CASSSAGTGASGYTF.

The rearrangement links TRBV5-6 to TRBJ2-1, with 7 bases aligning to TRBD2. Trimming at V came to 1 base and at J to 10 bases, leaving 14 bases not matched to a gene. There are 16 residues in the CDR3. Germline V gene sequence: CDR1 SGHDT, CDR2 YYEEEE. In nucleotides, the CDR3 is TGTGCCAGCAGCTTGCGGGGGAGTTTTGTCGGGAGGGAGCAGTTCTTC. Residues: CASSLRGSFVGREQFF.

The CDR3 DNA follows: TGTGCCAGCAGTGGGCAGGGATCAATCGCCGGGGAGCTGTTTTTT. Translation gives CASSGQGSIAGELFF. The V call is TRBV25-1, the J call TRBJ2-2, with D perhaps TRBD1 (5 bases). This CDR3 has 15 residues. Germline CDR1 reads MGHDK; CDR2 reads SYGVNS. Trimming removed 4 bases at V and 6 bases at J, with 15 bases between.